The subject of this entry is one TCR beta chain. The antigen is unknown. It was via CD45RO/CCR7/CD25/CD127/CD95/CD27 that CD4+ naive, central memory, regulatory and stem cell-like memory cells were sorted. This entry comes from a study of beta chain features in type 1 diabetes. Overall study results and limits: Diminished insertions and augmented deletions at VDJ junctions characterized type 1 diabetes patients. Patients' naive, central memory and regulatory TCRB repertoires appeared more alike than those of healthy donors. Significant though moderate, a shortening of TCRB CDR3s appeared in all four CD4+ subsets of Type 1 diabetes patients.

The authors reverse transcribed all of the isolated RNA, so sequencing captured expressed TCRB transcripts. TCRdb's table, derived via immunoSEQ multiplex PCR, lists solely in-frame clones and lacks some. The sample includes about 650,000 clones, roughly 12% of them seen just once. The CDR3 covers 13 residues. Losses at the gene ends were 5 bases for V and 9 bases for J; bases not matched to a gene: 12. Germline CDR1 reads GTSNPN; CDR2 reads SVGIG (reference sequence). This sequence joins TRBV30 and TRBJ2-5; TRBD2 matches 7 bases. Sequencing input: naive CD4+ T cells from blood. This clonotype originated in a man between 25 and 39 years old with type 1 diabetes. CDR3 amino acids: CAWQRDSQGAQYF. CDR3 nucleotide sequence: TGTGCCTGGCAGCGGGACTCCCAAGGGGCCCAGTACTTC.